The 2 T cell receptor beta chains in this list originate from one sample, sequenced in a study of PD-L1 blockade in urothelial cancer. Produced via immunoSEQ multiplex PCR; TCRdb's table is partial and in-frame only. The table shows around 120,000 clones, with about 85% occurring only once. The sample here was PBMCs, taken around atezolizumab (anti-PD-L1) treatment. The receptors here all came from a man aged 50 to 60 with urothelial cancer.

The V call is TRBV28, the J call TRBJ2-7; 8 nucleotides agree with TRBD1. Per the germline V gene, CDR1 is MDHEN and CDR2 is SYDVKM. The CDR3 runs to 13 residues. The V segment lost 3 bases and the J segment 4 bases; nucleotides outside the gene matches: 2. CDR3 DNA sequence: TGTGCCAGCAGTTTCCAGGGGGCATACGAGCAGTACTTC. Protein sequence: CASSFQGAYEQYF.

The V gene is TRBV19, the J gene TRBJ1-5; 7 nucleotides align to TRBD1. CDR1 is LNHDA, CDR2 SQIVND, per germline (reference sequence). The CDR3 totals 18 residues. V trimming: 3 bases; J trimming: 0 bases; junction bases outside the gene matches: 11. The CDR3 sequence: CASSISWQGDDSNQPQHF. Written as DNA, the CDR3 is TGTGCCAGTAGTATTTCCTGGCAGGGGGATGATAGCAATCAGCCCCAGCATTTT.